This T cell receptor beta chain was sequenced for a study of monozygotic twins with inflammatory bowel disease. A word on this clonotype: Its antigen is currently unknown.

Overall study results and limits: Clonotypes shared with others were fewer in IBD patients than in healthy twins, especially with disease activity.

Used for each TCR library was 3500 ng of total RNA. Every sample had its cDNA made across eight separate reactions. UMIs incorporating a 6-nucleotide sample barcode were appended by means of template switching. TCRdb reprocessed the 5' RACE reads, keeping one entry per CDR3 protein, no DNA. The sample holds approximately 200,000 distinct CDR3 sequences. The CDR3 is made up of 14 amino acids. Germline V gene data show CDR1 as DFQATT and CDR2 as SNEGSKA (reference sequence). Sequenced sample: blood. The sequence derives from a human donor with ulcerative colitis or Crohn's disease, or a healthy co-twin of an affected twin (not recorded which). V and J are TRBV20-1 and TRBJ1-1; TCRdb's assignment of TRBD1 cannot be checked, as there is no DNA. The CDR3 here is CSADRDRGHTEAFF.